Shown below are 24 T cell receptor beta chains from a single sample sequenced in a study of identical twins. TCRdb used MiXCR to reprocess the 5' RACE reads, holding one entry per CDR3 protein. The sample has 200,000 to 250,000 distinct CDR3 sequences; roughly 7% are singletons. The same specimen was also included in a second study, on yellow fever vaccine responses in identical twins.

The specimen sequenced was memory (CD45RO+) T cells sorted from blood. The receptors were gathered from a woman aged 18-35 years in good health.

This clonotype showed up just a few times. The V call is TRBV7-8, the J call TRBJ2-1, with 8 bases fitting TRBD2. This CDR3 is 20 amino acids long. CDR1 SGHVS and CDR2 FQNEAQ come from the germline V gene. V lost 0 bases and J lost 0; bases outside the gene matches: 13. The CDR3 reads CASSLAAGSGTSRSYNEQFF. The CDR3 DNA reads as TGTGCCAGCAGCTTAGCCGCTGGTAGCGGGACCTCCCGCTCCTACAATGAGCAGTTCTTC.

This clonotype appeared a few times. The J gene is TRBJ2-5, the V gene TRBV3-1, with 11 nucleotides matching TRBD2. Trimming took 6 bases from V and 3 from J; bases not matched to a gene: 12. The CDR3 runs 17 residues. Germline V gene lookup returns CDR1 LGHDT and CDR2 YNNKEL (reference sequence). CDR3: CASSRNQMGLAEETQYF. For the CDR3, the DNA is TGTGCCAGCAGTCGGAATCAAATGGGACTAGCGGAAGAGACCCAGTACTTC.

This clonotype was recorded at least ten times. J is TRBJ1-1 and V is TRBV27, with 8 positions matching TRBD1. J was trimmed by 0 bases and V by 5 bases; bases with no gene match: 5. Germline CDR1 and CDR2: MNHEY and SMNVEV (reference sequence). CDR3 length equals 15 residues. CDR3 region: CASSPLTGVNTEAFF. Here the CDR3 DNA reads TGTGCCAGCAGTCCGTTGACAGGGGTGAACACTGAAGCTTTCTTT.

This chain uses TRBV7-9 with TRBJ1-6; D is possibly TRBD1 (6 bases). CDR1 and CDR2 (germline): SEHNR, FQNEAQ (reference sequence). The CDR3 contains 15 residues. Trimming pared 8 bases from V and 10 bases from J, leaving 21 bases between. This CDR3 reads CASRLGAGARSPLHF. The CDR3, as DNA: TGTGCCAGCCGTCTCGGAGCGGGGGCGCGATCACCCCTCCACTTT. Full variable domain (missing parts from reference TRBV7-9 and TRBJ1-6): DTGVSQNPRHKITKRGQNVTFRCDPISEHNRLYWYRQTLGQGPEFLTYFQNEAQLEKSRLLSDRFSAERPKGSFSTLEIQRTEQGDSAMYLCASRLGAGARSPLHFGNGTRLTVT.

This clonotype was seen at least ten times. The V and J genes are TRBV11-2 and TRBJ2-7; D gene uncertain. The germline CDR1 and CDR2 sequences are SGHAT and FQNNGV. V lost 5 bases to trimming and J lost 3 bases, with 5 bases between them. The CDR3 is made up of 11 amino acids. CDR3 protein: CASSAHYEQYV. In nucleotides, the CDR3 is TGTGCCAGCAGCGCCCACTACGAGCAGTACGTC.

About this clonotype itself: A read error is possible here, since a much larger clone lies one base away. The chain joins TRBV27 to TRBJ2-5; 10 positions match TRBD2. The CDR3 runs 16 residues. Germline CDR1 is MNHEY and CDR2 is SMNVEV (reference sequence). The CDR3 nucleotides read TGTGCCACCCGTTTGGGAAGCGGGGGGGCTTGGGAGACCCGGTACTTC. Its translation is CATRLGSGGAWETRYF.

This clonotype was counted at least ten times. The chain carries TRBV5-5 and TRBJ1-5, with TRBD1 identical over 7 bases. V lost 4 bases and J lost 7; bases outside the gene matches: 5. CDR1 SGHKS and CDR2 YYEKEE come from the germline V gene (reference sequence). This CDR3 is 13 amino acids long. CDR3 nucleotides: TGTGCCAGCAGCCCACCAGGGGGGCAGCCCCAGCATTTT. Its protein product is CASSPPGGQPQHF.

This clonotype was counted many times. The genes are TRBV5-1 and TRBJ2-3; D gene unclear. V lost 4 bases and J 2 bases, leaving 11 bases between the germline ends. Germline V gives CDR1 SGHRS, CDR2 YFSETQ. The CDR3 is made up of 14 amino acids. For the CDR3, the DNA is TGCGCCAGCAGCCTCGGTAGCAACACAGATACGCAGTATTTT. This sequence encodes CASSLGSNTDTQYF.

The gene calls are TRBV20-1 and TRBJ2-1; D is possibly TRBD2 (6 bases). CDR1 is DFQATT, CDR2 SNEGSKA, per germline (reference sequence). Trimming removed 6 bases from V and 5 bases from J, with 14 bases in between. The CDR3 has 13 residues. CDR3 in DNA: TGCAGTGCGGGGGGTGTGAGGAACAATGAGCAGTTCTTC. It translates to CSAGGVRNNEQFF.

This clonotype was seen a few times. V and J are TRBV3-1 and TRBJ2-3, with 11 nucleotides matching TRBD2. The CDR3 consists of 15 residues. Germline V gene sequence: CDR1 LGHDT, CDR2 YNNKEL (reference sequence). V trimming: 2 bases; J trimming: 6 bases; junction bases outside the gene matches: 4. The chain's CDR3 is CASSQYSGREDTQYF. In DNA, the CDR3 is TGTGCCAGCAGCCAATATAGCGGGAGGGAGGATACGCAGTATTTT.

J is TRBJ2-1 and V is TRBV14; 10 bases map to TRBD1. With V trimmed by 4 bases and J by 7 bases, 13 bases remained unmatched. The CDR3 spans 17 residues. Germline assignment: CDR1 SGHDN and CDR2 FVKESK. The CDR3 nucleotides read TGTGCCAGCAGCCGCCTCTCTCCGGGACAGGGGTCGAATGAGCAGTTCTTC. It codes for CASSRLSPGQGSNEQFF. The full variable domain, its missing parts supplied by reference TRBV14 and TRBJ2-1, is EAGVTQFPSHSVIEKGQTVTLRCDPISGHDNLYWYRRVMGKEIKFLLHFVKESKQDESGMPNNRFLAERTGGTYSTLKVQPAELEDSGVYFCASSRLSPGQGSNEQFFGPGTRLTVL.

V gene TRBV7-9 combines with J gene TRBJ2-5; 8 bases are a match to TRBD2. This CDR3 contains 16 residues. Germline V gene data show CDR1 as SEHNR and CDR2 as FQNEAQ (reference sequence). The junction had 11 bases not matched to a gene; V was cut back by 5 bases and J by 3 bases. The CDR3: CASSQQNGGAEETQYF. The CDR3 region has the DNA TGTGCCAGCAGCCAACAAAACGGGGGGGCCGAAGAGACCCAGTACTTC.

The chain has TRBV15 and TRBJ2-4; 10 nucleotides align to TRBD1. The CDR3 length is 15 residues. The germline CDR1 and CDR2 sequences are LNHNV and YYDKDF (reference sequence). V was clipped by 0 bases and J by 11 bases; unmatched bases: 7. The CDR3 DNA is TGTGCCACCAGCAGAGATCTAGGACAGGGGGGGGTTCAGTACTTC. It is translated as CATSRDLGQGGVQYF.

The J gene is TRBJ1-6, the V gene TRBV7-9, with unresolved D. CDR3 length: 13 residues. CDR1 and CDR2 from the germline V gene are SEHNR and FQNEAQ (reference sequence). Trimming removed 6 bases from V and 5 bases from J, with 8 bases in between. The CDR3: CASRVGDNSPLHF. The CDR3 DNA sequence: TGTGCCAGCAGAGTGGGAGATAATTCACCCCTCCACTTT.

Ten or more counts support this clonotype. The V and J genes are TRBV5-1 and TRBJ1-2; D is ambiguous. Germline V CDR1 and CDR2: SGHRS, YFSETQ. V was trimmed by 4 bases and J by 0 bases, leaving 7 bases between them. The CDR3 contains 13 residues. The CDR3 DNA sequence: TGCGCCAGCAGCCAAAACACTAACTATGGCTACACCTTC. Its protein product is CASSQNTNYGYTF.

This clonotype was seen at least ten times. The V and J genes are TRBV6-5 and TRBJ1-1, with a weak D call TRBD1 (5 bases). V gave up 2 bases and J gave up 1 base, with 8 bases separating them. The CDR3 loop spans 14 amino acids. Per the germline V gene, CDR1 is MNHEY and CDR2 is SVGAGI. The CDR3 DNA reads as TGTGCCAGCAGTTACGGGGCCGGGAACACTGAAGCTTTCTTT. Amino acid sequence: CASSYGAGNTEAFF.

This CDR3 is CASSPDRENKKNIQYF. As DNA, the CDR3 is TGTGCCAGCAGCCCAGACAGGGAGAATAAGAAAAACATTCAGTACTTC. The chain couples TRBV11-2 to TRBJ2-4; 7 bases map to TRBD1. From germline, CDR1 is SGHAT and CDR2 FQNNGV. This CDR3 has 16 residues. J lost 4 bases, V lost 5 bases, and 11 bases had no gene match.

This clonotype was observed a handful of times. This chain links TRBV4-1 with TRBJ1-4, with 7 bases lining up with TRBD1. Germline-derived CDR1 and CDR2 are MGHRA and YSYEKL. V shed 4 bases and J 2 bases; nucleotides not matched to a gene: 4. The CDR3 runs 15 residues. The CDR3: CASSPSGQTNEKLFF. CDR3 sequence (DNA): TGCGCCAGCAGCCCATCGGGACAGACTAATGAAAAACTGTTTTTT.

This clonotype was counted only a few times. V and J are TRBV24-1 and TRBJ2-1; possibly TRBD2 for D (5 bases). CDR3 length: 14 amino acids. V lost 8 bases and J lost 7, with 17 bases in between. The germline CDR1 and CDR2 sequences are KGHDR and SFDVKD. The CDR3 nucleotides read TGTGCCACCAAGGGAACAACCGGAGGAAATGAGCAGTTCTTC. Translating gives CATKGTTGGNEQFF.

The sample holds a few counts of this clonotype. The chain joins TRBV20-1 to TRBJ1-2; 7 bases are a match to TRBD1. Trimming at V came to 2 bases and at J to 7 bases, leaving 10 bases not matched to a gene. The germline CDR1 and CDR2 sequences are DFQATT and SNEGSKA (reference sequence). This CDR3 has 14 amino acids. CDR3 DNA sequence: TGCAGTGCTAGACCCTTCGCAGGGGGTTTTGGCTACACCTTC. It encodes CSARPFAGGFGYTF.

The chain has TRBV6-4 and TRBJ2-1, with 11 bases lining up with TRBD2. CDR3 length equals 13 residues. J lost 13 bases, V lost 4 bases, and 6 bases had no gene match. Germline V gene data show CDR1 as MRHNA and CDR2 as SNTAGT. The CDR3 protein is CASSGLAGGSQFF. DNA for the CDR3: TGTGCCAGCAGTGGCCTAGCGGGAGGTTCTCAGTTCTTC.

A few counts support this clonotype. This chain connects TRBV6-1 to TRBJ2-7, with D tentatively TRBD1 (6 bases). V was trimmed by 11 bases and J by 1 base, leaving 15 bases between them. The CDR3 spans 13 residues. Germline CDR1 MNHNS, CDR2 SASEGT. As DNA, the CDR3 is TGTGCCGGTTCCGGACAGAGGTCCTACGAGCAGTACTTC. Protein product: CAGSGQRSYEQYF.

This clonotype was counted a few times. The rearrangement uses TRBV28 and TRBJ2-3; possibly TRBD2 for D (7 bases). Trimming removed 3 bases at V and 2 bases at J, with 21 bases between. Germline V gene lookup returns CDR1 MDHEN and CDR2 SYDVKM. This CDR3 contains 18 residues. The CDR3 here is CASSLGGRGRGYTDTQYF. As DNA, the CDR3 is TGTGCCAGCAGTTTGGGGGGGCGCGGCCGTGGTTACACAGATACGCAGTATTTT. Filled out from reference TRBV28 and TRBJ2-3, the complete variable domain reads DVKVTQSSRYLVKRTGEKVFLECVQDMDHENMFWYRQDPGLGLRLIYFSYDVKMKEKGDIPEGYSVSREKKERFSLILESASTNQTSMYLCASSLGGRGRGYTDTQYFGPGTRLTVL.

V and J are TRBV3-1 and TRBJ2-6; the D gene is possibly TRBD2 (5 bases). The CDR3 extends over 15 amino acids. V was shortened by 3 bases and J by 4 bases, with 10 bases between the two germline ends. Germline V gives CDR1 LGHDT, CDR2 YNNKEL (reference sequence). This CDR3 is CASSQPGIGANVLTF. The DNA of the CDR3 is TGTGCCAGCAGCCAGCCGGGGATCGGGGCCAACGTCCTGACTTTC. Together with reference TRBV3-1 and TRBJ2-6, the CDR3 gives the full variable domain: DTAVSQTPKYLVTQMGNDKSIKCEQNLGHDTMYWYKQDSKKFLKIMFSYNNKELIINETVPNRFSPKSPDKAHLNLHINSLELGDSAVYFCASSQPGIGANVLTFGAGSRLTVL.